Below, 25 T cell receptor beta chains from the same sample are listed, as sequenced in a study of T-cell memory formation after mild COVID-19. TCRdb recomputed calls from the 5' RACE reads with MiXCR, one row per CDR3 protein. The sample lists fewer than 450,000 distinct CDR3 sequences; over 20% were seen once. The sequenced sample was PBMCs or a T cell subset sorted from them (not recorded which). The receptors were sampled from an adult woman who had mild COVID-19 (a few samples of this study predate the infection). Cell type and time point are not known.

The chain uses TRBV19 and TRBJ2-7; TRBD2 agrees at 14 bases. Unmatched junction bases numbered 2, after V lost 1 base and J lost 0 bases. Germline V gene lookup returns CDR1 LNHDA and CDR2 SQIVND (reference sequence). The CDR3 has 17 residues. CDR3 in DNA: TGTGCCAGTAGTATAGCCGGGACTAGCGGGAGCTCCTACGAGCAGTACTTC. Residues: CASSIAGTSGSSYEQYF.

J is TRBJ2-2 and V is TRBV4-1, with D uncertain. CDR1 is MGHRA and CDR2 is YSYEKL in the germline V gene. Trimming removed 5 bases at V and 4 bases at J, with 14 bases between. The CDR3 length is 15 residues. The CDR3 protein is CASSSTSTVTGELFF. The CDR3, as DNA: TGCGCCAGCAGCTCCACATCCACGGTCACCGGGGAGCTGTTTTTT.

V usage is TRBV4-1 and J usage is TRBJ1-4; the match to TRBD1 covers 7 bases. The CDR3 totals 17 residues. CDR1 MGHRA and CDR2 YSYEKL come from the germline V gene. V was clipped by 2 bases and J by 2 bases; unmatched bases: 8. The DNA of the CDR3 is TGCGCCAGCAGCCAACGGGGACAGCCCGTCACTAATGAAAAACTGTTTTTT. It is translated as CASSQRGQPVTNEKLFF.

The rearrangement uses TRBV12-3 or TRBV12-4 and TRBJ1-1; 8 nucleotides line up with TRBD1. V trimming: 6 bases; J trimming: 1 base; junction bases outside the gene matches: 7. The CDR3 covers 15 residues. In nucleotides, the CDR3 is TGTGCCAGCAGCCGGGGACAGGAGGGGAACACTGAAGCTTTCTTT. This translates into CASSRGQEGNTEAFF.

This clonotype has just a few counts. The chain uses TRBV5-1 and TRBJ2-7; D is unclear. The CDR3 has 14 amino acids. Germline values: CDR1 SGHRS, CDR2 YFSETQ. V shed 4 bases and J shed 3 bases, with 14 bases lying between them. The CDR3 coding sequence is TGCGCCAGCAGCGTCGGACGTGGGGACTACGAGCAGTACTTC. This encodes CASSVGRGDYEQYF.

The chain uses TRBV24-1 and TRBJ1-2; the match to TRBD1 covers 7 bases. CDR1 and CDR2 (germline): KGHDR, SFDVKD. V lost 4 bases and J lost 3; bases outside the gene matches: 10. The CDR3 is made up of 16 amino acids. Here the CDR3 DNA reads TGTGCCACCAGTGACCCAGACAGGGAGGTAGACTATGGCTACACCTTC. It is translated as CATSDPDREVDYGYTF.

The sample holds a few counts of this clonotype. The genes are TRBV5-1 and TRBJ1-1; D gene unclear. The V end lost 0 bases, the J end lost 1 base, and 7 bases lay between the germline ends. Germline V CDR1 and CDR2: SGHRS, YFSETQ. The CDR3 sequence is 14 residues long. The CDR3 DNA follows: TGCGCCAGCAGCTTGGCCAGCGGGAACACTGAAGCTTTCTTT. This translates into CASSLASGNTEAFF.

This clonotype was found many times. J is TRBJ2-5 and V is TRBV20-1; D not resolved. The CDR3 is 14 amino acids. The V end was cut by 5 bases, the J end by 5 bases, with 18 bases between. Germline lookup yields CDR1 DFQATT and CDR2 SNEGSKA (reference sequence). CDR3 sequence (DNA): TGCAGTGCTCGGAGCCAGAAACGCTCGGAGACCCAGTACTTC. This codes for CSARSQKRSETQYF.

The chain recombines TRBV4-1 with TRBJ2-7; 11 nucleotides align to TRBD1. The CDR3 is 15 residues long. With V trimmed by 4 bases and J by 3 bases, 5 bases remained unmatched. Germline V gene data show CDR1 as MGHRA and CDR2 as YSYEKL. CDR3 DNA: TGCGCCAGCAGCCGAGGACAGGGGGCAAACTACGAGCAGTACTTC. Translation: CASSRGQGANYEQYF.

J is TRBJ1-1 and V is TRBV4-3; D may be TRBD1 (6 bases). V was trimmed by 0 bases and J by 5 bases, leaving 10 bases between them. Germline assignment: CDR1 LGHNA and CDR2 YSLEER. The CDR3 extends over 14 amino acids. The CDR3, as DNA: TGCGCCAGCAGCCAAGAGCACAGGGAAACTGAAGCTTTCTTT. This sequence encodes CASSQEHRETEAFF.

The rearrangement joins TRBV24-1 to TRBJ2-1; 9 bases map to TRBD1. Unmatched junction bases numbered 4, after V lost 3 bases and J lost 5 bases. This CDR3 has 15 residues. CDR1 KGHDR and CDR2 SFDVKD come from the germline V gene. This CDR3 is CATSDRGQGNNEQFF. CDR3 DNA: TGTGCCACCAGTGATCGGGGACAGGGTAACAATGAGCAGTTCTTC.

Comment on this clonotype: An end of the junction differs from the germline gene, which may be a read error. V is TRBV7-3 and J is TRBJ2-1; 11 nucleotides line up with TRBD2. Germline V gene lookup returns CDR1 SGHTA and CDR2 FQGTGA. This CDR3 is 15 amino acids long. The CDR3 sequence: CASSSSGGMYNEEFF. CDR3 in DNA: TGTGCCAGCAGCTCTAGCGGGGGGATGTACAATGAGGAGTTCTTC.

This clonotype was detected only a few times. V usage is TRBV18 and J usage is TRBJ2-5, with D hard to call. Looked up from germline, CDR1 is KGHSH and CDR2 is LQKENI. The CDR3 has 15 residues. With 0 bases removed from V and 5 bases from J, the gap between germline ends came to 13 bases. CDR3 amino acids: CASSPPFGEQETQYF. CDR3 nucleotides: TGTGCCAGCTCACCACCATTTGGAGAACAGGAGACCCAGTACTTC.

The chain combines TRBV7-3 with TRBJ2-1; the match to TRBD2 covers 9 bases. Trimming at V came to 5 bases and at J to 10 bases, leaving 15 bases not matched to a gene. The CDR3 totals 16 residues. Per the germline V gene, CDR1 is SGHTA and CDR2 is FQGTGA. CDR3 in amino acids: CASSPRGVAGVGEQFF. As DNA, the CDR3 is TGTGCCAGCAGCCCCCGCGGGGTAGCGGGAGTAGGGGAGCAGTTCTTC.

This clonotype showed up just a few times. The gene calls are TRBV20-1 and TRBJ1-5; D might be TRBD1 (6 bases). Trimming took 2 bases from V and 7 from J, leaving 15 bases between them. Germline-derived CDR1 and CDR2 are DFQATT and SNEGSKA (reference sequence). This CDR3 comprises 14 residues. As DNA, the CDR3 is TGCAGTGCTAGACCCGGGGAGGGGGGCCAGCCCCAGCATTTT. Translation gives CSARPGEGGQPQHF.

The chain links TRBV7-6 to TRBJ2-7; maybe TRBD1 (6 bases). Trimming stripped 0 bases from V and 5 bases from J, with 14 bases between. Germline V gene sequence: CDR1 SGHVS, CDR2 FNYEAQ. The CDR3 sequence is 15 residues long. In DNA form, the CDR3 reads TGTGCCAGCAGCTTAGCGCCAGGGGATCTCCACGAGCAGTACTTC. It yields the protein CASSLAPGDLHEQYF.

This chain links TRBV9 with TRBJ1-2; the D gene is possibly TRBD1 (5 bases). This CDR3 has 17 residues. Germline values: CDR1 SGDLS, CDR2 YYNGEE. V was shortened by 3 bases and J by 1 base, with 19 bases between the two germline ends. Written as DNA, the CDR3 is TGTGCCAGCAGCGCCGACAGCCACCTTCCGTTTAACTATGGCTACACCTTC. Protein product: CASSADSHLPFNYGYTF.

The rearrangement joins TRBV20-1 to TRBJ1-1, with 8 bases fitting TRBD1. V gave up 5 bases and J gave up 1 base; unmatched junction bases: 6. CDR3 length: 14 residues. Germline V gene sequence: CDR1 DFQATT, CDR2 SNEGSKA (reference sequence). The CDR3 reads CSALWTGWNTEAFF. The CDR3 nucleotides are TGCAGTGCTCTATGGACAGGGTGGAACACTGAAGCTTTCTTT.

The V and J genes are TRBV9 and TRBJ2-2, with 7 bases lining up with TRBD1. CDR3 length equals 16 residues. CDR1 and CDR2 from the germline V gene are SGDLS and YYNGEE. J was trimmed by 1 base and V by 0 bases; bases with no gene match: 3. CDR3 sequence reads: CASSVVGTVNTGELFF. For the CDR3, the DNA is TGTGCCAGCAGCGTAGTAGGGACAGTGAACACCGGGGAGCTGTTTTTT.

The V gene is TRBV5-6, the J gene TRBJ2-7; D gene ambiguous. Germline-derived CDR1 and CDR2 are SGHDT and YYEEEE. The germline V and J ends were trimmed by 3 bases and 2 bases, with 12 bases remaining between them. This CDR3 is 14 amino acids long. As DNA, the CDR3 is TGTGCCAGCAGCTCGCGATTGATAACCTACGAGCAGTACTTC. It yields the protein CASSSRLITYEQYF.

The rearrangement uses TRBV4-2 and TRBJ2-2, with D perhaps TRBD1 (6 bases). V was clipped by 7 bases and J by 1 base, with 13 bases between them. The germline V gene has CDR1 LGHNA and CDR2 YNFKEQ. CDR3 size: 15 residues. CDR3 in DNA: TGTGCCAGCAACCCAGGGGATCGGAACACCGGGGAGCTGTTTTTT. It is translated as CASNPGDRNTGELFF.

This clonotype was counted a few times. The chain couples TRBV5-1 to TRBJ2-5, with 8 nucleotides matching TRBD2. This CDR3 has 15 residues. Germline trimming cut 1 base from V and 7 bases from J; bases unmatched to any gene: 9. Germline V gene data show CDR1 as SGHRS and CDR2 as YFSETQ. The CDR3 DNA reads as TGCGCCAGCAGCTTGAGCGGGAGACCTCAAAGGACCCAGTACTTC. The encoded protein is CASSLSGRPQRTQYF.

This chain uses TRBV29-1 with TRBJ2-3; no definite D call. Germline CDR1 and CDR2: SQVTM and ANQGSEA. This CDR3 has 15 amino acids. Trimming removed 4 bases at V and 5 bases at J, with 19 bases between. CDR3 sequence (DNA): TGCAGCGTTGCCCAAGGTGCCGGCTTAGAAGATACGCAGTATTTT. This encodes CSVAQGAGLEDTQYF.

This chain joins TRBV27 and TRBJ1-6, with D possibly being TRBD1 (5 bases). The ends were cut back, 8 bases at V and 10 bases at J, with 9 bases in the middle. This CDR3 contains 11 residues. Germline CDR1 MNHEY, CDR2 SMNVEV (reference sequence). The CDR3 bases are TGTGCCAGCTCGGGGGAATCACCCCTCCACTTT. Its translation: CASSGESPLHF.

This sequence joins TRBV24-1 and TRBJ1-2; no clear D. V was cut by 4 bases and J by 8 bases, with 10 bases left in between. The germline CDR1 and CDR2 sequences are KGHDR and SFDVKD. This CDR3 contains 12 residues. CDR3 region: CATSDLYSGYTF. The CDR3 DNA is TGTGCCACCAGTGACCTGTACAGCGGCTACACCTTC.